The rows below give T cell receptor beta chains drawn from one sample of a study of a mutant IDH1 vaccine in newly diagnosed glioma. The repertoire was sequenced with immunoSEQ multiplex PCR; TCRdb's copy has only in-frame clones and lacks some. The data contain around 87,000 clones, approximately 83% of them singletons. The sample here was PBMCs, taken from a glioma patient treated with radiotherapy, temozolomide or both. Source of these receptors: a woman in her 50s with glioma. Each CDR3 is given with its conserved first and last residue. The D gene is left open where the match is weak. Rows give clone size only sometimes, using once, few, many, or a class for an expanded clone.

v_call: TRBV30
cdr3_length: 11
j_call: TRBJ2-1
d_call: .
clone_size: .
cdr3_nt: TGTGCCTGGAGTGTCACTAGCTCTTTGTTCTTC
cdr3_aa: CAWSVTSSLFF

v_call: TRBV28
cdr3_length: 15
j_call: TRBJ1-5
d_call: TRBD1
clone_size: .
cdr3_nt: TGTGCCAGCAGCCCGGGACAGGGGGCGAATCAGCCCCAGCATTTT
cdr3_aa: CASSPGQGANQPQHF

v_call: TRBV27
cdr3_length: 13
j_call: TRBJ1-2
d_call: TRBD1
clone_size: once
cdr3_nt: TGTGCCAGTTCCGGGACAGCTAACTATGGCTACACCTTC
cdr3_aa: CASSGTANYGYTF

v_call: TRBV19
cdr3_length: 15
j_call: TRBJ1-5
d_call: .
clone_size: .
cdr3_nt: TGTGCCAGTAGTATATCTGGCGGAGTCAATCAGCCCCAGCATTTT
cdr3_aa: CASSISGGVNQPQHF

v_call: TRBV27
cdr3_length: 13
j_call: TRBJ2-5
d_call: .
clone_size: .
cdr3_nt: TGTGCCAGCAGTGCCGGCCTACAAGAGACCCAGTACTTC
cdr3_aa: CASSAGLQETQYF

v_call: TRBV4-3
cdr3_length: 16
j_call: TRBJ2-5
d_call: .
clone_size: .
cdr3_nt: TGCGCCAGCAGCCAAGGGGGAGGGGGGTCTGCGGAGACCCAGTACTTC
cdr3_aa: CASSQGGGGSAETQYF

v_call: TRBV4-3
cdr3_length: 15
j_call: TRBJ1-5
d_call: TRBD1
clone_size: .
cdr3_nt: TGCGCCAGCAGCCAAGATTCGCAACAGGGGGTACCCCAGCATTTT
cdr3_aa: CASSQDSQQGVPQHF

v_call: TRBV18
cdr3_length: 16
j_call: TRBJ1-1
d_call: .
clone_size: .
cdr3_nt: TGTGCCAGCTCACCTCCGGACCGAAGCCTGAACACTGAAGCTTTCTTT
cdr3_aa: CASSPPDRSLNTEAFF

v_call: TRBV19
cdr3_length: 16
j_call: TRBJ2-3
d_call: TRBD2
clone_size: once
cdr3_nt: TGTGCCAGTAGTATTAGGCCTAGCGGGGGTGCCGATACGCAGTATTTT
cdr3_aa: CASSIRPSGGADTQYF

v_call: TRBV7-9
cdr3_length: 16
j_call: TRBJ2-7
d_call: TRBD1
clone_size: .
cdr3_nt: TGTGCCAGCAGCTTATTCGGACTGACAGGGTCCTACGAGCAGTACTTC
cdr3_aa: CASSLFGLTGSYEQYF

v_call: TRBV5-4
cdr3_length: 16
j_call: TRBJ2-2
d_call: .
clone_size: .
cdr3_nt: TGTGCCAGCAGCTTGGAGGGGGGGGCGGTCACCGGGGAGCTGTTTTTT
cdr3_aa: CASSLEGGAVTGELFF

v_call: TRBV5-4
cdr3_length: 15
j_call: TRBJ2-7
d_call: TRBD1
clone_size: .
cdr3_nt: TGTGCCAGCAGCCCCAAGGGGGCAGGATCCTACGAGCAGTACTTC
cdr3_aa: CASSPKGAGSYEQYF

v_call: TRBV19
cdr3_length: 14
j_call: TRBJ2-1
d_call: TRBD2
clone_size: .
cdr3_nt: TGTGCCAGTTGCGGGGGGGCGGGGAACAATGAGCAGTTCTTC
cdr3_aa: CASCGGAGNNEQFF

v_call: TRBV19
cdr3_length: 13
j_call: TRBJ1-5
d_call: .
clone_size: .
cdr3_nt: TGTGCCAGTACCGGGACGGAGATCGAGCCCCAGCATTTT
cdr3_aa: CASTGTEIEPQHF

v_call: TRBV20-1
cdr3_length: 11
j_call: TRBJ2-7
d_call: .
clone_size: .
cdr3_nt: TGCAGTGCTAGTAGGGCAAGTGAGCAGTACTTC
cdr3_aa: CSASRASEQYF

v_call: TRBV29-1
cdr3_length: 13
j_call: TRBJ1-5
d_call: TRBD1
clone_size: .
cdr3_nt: TGCAGCGTGGCACAGGGGTCGGATCAGCCCCAGCATTTT
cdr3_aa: CSVAQGSDQPQHF

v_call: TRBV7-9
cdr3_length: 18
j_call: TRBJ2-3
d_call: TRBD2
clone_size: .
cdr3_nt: TGTGCCAGCAGCATCGAGAGGACTAGCGGGGGAGCAAAAGATACGCAGTATTTT
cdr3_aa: CASSIERTSGGAKDTQYF

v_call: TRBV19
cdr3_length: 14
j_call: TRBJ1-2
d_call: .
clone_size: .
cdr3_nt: TGTGCCAGTAGTATCGACAGTTCTAACTATGGCTACACCTTC
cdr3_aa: CASSIDSSNYGYTF

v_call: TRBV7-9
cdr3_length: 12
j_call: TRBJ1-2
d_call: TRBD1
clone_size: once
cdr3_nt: TGTGCCAGCAGTAGACAGGGCGATGGCTACACCTTC
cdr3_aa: CASSRQGDGYTF

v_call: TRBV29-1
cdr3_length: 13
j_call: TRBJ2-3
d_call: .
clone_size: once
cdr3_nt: TGCAGCGCCCGTAGACAGTACACAGATACGCAGTATTTT
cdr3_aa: CSARRQYTDTQYF

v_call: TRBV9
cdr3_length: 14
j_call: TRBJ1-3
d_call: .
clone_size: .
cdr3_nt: TGTGCCAGCAGCGCTGACGAGGCTGGAAACACCATATATTTT
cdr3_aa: CASSADEAGNTIYF

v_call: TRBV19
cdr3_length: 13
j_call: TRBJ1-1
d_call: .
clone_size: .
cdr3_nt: TGTGCCATTATCGGGAGGGGGAACACTGAAGCTTTCTTT
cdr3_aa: CAIIGRGNTEAFF

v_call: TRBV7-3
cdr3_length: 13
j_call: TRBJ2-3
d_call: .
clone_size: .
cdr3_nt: TGTGCCAGCAGCCCCCAGAACACAGATACGCAGTATTTT
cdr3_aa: CASSPQNTDTQYF

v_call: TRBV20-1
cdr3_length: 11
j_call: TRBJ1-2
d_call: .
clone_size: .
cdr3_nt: TGCAGTGCTACCCTAGACTATGGCTACACCTTC
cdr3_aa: CSATLDYGYTF

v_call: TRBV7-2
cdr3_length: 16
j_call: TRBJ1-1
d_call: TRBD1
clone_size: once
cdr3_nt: TGTGCCAGCAGCTCCGAGCAGGGACAGATGAACACTGAAGCTTTCTTT
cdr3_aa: CASSSEQGQMNTEAFF

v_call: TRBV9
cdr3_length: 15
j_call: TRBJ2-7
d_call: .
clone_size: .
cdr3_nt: TGTGCCAGCAGCCCCCGCCGAACAGGGTATATCGAGCAGTACTTC
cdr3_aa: CASSPRRTGYIEQYF

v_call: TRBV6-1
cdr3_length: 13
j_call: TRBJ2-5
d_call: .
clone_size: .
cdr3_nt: TGTGCCAGCAGTGGGACAGACCAAGAGACCCAGTACTTC
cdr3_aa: CASSGTDQETQYF

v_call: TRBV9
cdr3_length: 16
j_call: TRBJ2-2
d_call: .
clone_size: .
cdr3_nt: TGTGCCAGCAGCGCGGGGGAAGGGGGAGACACCGGGGAGCTGTTTTTT
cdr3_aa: CASSAGEGGDTGELFF

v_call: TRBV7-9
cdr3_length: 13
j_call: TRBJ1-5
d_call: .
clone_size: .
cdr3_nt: TGTGCCAGCAGCCTGGTTGGCAATCAGCCCCAGCATTTT
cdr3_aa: CASSLVGNQPQHF

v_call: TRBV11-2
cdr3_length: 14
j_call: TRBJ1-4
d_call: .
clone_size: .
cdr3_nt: TGTGCCAGCAGCTCACCAAGTCTCCCGGGGAAACTGTTTTTT
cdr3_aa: CASSSPSLPGKLFF

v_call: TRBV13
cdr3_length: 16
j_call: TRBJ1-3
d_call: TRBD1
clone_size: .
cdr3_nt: TGTGCCAGCAGCTCGGGGACAGGGGGCTTTGGAAACACCATATATTTT
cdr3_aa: CASSSGTGGFGNTIYF

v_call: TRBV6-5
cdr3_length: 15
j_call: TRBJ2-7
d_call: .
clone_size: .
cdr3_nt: TGTGCCAGCAGTTACGTGCTTGGGCCGGGAGTCGAGCAGTACTTC
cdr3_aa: CASSYVLGPGVEQYF

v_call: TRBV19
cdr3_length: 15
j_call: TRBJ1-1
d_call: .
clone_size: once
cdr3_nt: TGTGCCAGTACCGCCGGGACGGAAATGAACACTGAAGCTTTCTTT
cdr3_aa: CASTAGTEMNTEAFF

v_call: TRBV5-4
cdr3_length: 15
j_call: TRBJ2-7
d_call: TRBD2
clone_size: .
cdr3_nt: TGTGCCAGCAGCCGCGGGGTAGCGGGCCTTGAGGAGCAGTACTTC
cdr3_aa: CASSRGVAGLEEQYF

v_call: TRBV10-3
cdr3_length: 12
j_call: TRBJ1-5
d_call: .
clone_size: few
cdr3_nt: TGTGCCATCAGCGCCCCTAATCAGCCCCAGCATTTT
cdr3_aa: CAISAPNQPQHF

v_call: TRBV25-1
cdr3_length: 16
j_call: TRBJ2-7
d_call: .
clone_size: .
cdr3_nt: TGTGCCAGCAGGGAAGGGGAGGGGGATGGACTCTACGAGCAGTACTTC
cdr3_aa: CASREGEGDGLYEQYF

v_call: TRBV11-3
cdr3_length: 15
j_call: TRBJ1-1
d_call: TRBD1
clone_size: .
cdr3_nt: TGTGCCAGCAGCGGGTACAGGGGCATGAACACTGAAGCTTTCTTT
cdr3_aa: CASSGYRGMNTEAFF

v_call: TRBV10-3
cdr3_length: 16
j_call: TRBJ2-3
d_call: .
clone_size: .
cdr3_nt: TGTGCCATCAGTGAGTCTACAGGGCTGGACACAGATACGCAGTATTTT
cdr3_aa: CAISESTGLDTDTQYF

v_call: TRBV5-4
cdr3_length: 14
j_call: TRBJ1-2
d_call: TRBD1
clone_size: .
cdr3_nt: TGTGCCAGCAGCATGACAGGGGGGGACTATGGCTACACCTTC
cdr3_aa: CASSMTGGDYGYTF

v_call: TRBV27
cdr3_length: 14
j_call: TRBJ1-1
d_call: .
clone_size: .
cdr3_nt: TGTGCCAGCAGTTTAGCAGGGTGGGGCACTGAAGCTTTCTTT
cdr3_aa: CASSLAGWGTEAFF

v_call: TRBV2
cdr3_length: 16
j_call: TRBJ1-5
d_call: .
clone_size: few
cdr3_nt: TGTGCCAGCAGTGAAGCGCTTGGGAAGGGCAATCAGCCCCAGCATTTT
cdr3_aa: CASSEALGKGNQPQHF

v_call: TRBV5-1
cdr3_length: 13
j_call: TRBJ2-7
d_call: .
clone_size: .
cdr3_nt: TGCGCCAGCAGCTTGGAGGGTCAATACGAGCAGTACTTC
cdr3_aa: CASSLEGQYEQYF

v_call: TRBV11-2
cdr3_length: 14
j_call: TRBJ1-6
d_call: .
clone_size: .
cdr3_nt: TGTGCCAGCAGCCCAGGGTTGGGTGGTTCACCCCTCCACTTT
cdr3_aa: CASSPGLGGSPLHF

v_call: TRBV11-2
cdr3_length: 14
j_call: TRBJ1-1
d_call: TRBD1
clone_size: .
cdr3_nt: TGTGCCAGCAGCTGGGGACAGCCTAACACTGAAGCTTTCTTT
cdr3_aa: CASSWGQPNTEAFF

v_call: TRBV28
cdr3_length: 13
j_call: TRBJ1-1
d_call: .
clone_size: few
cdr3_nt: TGTGCCAGCGTCTCTAGGGCAGTAGTTGAAGCTTTCTTT
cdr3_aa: CASVSRAVVEAFF

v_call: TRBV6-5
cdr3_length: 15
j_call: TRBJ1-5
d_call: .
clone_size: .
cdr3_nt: TGTGCCAGCAGTTACTCCCCCACGGGCAATCAGCCCCAGCATTTT
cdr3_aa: CASSYSPTGNQPQHF

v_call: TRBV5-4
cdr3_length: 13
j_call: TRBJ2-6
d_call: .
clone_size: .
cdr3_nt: TGTGCCAGCAGCTTGCCTGGGGCCAACGTCCTGACTTTC
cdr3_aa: CASSLPGANVLTF

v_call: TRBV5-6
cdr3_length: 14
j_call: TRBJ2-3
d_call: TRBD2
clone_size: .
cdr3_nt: TGTGCCAGCAGCTTACTAGCGGTTTCAGATACGCAGTATTTT
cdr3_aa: CASSLLAVSDTQYF

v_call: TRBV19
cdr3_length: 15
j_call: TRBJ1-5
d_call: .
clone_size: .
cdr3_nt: TGTGCCAGTAGTCTCCAACAGGGAAACAATCAGCCCCAGCATTTT
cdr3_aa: CASSLQQGNNQPQHF

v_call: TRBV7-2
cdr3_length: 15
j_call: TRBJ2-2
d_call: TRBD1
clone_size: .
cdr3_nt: TGTGCCAGCAGCTCGCAGGGACAGGCCCTCGGGGAGCTGTTTTTT
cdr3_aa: CASSSQGQALGELFF

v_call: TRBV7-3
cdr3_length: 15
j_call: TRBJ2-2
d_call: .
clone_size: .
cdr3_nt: TGTGCCAGCAGCTCCGGGCCCAGGGGACACGGGGAGCTGTTTTTT
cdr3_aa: CASSSGPRGHGELFF

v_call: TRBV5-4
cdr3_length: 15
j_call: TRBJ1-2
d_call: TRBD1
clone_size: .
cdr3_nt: TGTGCCAGCAGCGCCGGGACAGAATCTTTCTATGGCTACACCTTC
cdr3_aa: CASSAGTESFYGYTF

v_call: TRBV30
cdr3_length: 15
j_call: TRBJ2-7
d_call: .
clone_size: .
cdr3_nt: TGTGCCTGGAGTGTACGGGCATCTCGCTCCTACGAGCAGTACTTC
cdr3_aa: CAWSVRASRSYEQYF

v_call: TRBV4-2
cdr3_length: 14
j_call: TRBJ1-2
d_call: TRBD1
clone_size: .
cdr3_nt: TGTGCCAGCAGCCCTGGGACAGGGGACTATGGCTACACCTTC
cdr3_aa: CASSPGTGDYGYTF

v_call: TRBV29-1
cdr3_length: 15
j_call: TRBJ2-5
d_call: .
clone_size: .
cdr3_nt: TGCAGCGTTGAAGATGGGACCGGGATTTTCGAGACCCAGTACTTC
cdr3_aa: CSVEDGTGIFETQYF

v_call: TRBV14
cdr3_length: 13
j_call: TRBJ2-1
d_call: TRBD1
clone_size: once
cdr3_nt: TGTGCCAGCAGCCAACGACAGGGTACTGAGCAGTTCTTC
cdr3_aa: CASSQRQGTEQFF

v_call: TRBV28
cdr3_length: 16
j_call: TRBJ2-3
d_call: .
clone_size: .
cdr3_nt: TGTGCCAGCAGTTTATCCCAGGGGGGTAGCACAGATACGCAGTATTTT
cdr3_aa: CASSLSQGGSTDTQYF

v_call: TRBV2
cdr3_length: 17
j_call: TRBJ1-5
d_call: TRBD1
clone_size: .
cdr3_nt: TGTGCCAGCACCCTGAGGACAGGTTACCGTAGCAATCAGCCCCAGCATTTT
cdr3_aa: CASTLRTGYRSNQPQHF

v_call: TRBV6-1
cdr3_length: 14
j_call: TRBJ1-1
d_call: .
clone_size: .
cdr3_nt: TGTGCCAGCCTACTGGACGGACCTAACACTGAAGCTTTCTTT
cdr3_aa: CASLLDGPNTEAFF